This T cell receptor beta chain was captured in a study of cytomegalovirus exposure and HLA in healthy donors. Points from the study as a whole: Within an earlier analysis, most TCR beta V segments proved productive either about 87% or about 30% of the time.

PCR involved 60 Vbeta and 13 Jbeta primers. Original handling: In a later analysis, around 87 million unique TCR beta chains included roughly 11 million shared by two or more donors. Only in-frame clones appear in the TCRdb table, and some are missing; sequencing was by immunoSEQ multiplex PCR. V and J calls and clone size come straight from that table; D and trimming were deduced from the DNA. Among around 210,000 clones listed, 75% to 85% were seen once. About this clone itself: Its antigen remains unknown.

Trimming at V came to 2 bases and at J to 5 bases, leaving 3 bases not matched to a gene. Germline assignment: CDR1 LNHDA and CDR2 SQIVND (reference sequence). The CDR3 is made up of 13 amino acids. The receptor comes from a woman aged 35 to 49 in good health and CMV-seronegative. The chain links TRBV19 to TRBJ2-7; TRBD1 matches 7 bases. The sequenced material came from PBMCs. The chain's CDR3 is CASSIKGADEQYF. In DNA, the CDR3 is TGTGCCAGTAGTATAAAGGGGGCGGACGAGCAGTACTTC.